This T cell receptor beta chain was obtained from a study of T cell responses to AZD1222 COVID-19 vaccine. Germline assignment: CDR1 SNHLY and CDR2 FYNNEI. The CDR3 is 12 amino acids. Trimming removed 6 bases at V and 7 bases at J, with 9 bases between. Details on this clone: As yet, its antigen is unknown.

TCRdb's copy holds only in-frame clones and misses some; the assay was immunoSEQ multiplex PCR. The data hold about 100,000 clones, with 86% observed a single time. The study, taken as a whole, reports: Across spike, vaccine-associated CD4 TCRs were found, dominant at 160-218 and 743-854.

Specimen: peripheral blood, collected on day 0 of AZD1222 vaccination. The receptor was derived from an adult in good health. This chain connects TRBV2 to TRBJ2-2; no clear D gene. The CDR3: CASRGSNGELFF. The CDR3 coding sequence is TGTGCCAGCAGGGGGTCGAACGGGGAGCTGTTTTTT.